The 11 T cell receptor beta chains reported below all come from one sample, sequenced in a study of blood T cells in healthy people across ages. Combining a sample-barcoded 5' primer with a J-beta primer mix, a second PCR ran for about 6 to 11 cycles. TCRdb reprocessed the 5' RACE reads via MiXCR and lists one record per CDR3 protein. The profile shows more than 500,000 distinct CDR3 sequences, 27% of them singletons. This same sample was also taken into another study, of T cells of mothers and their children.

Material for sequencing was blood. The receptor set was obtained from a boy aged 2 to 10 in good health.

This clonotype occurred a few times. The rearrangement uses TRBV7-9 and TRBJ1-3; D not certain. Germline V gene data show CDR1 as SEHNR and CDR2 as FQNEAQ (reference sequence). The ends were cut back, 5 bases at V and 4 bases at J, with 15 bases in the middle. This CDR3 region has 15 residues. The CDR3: CASSPRSTAGNTIYF. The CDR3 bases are TGTGCCAGCAGCCCCAGGAGCACAGCAGGAAACACCATATATTTT. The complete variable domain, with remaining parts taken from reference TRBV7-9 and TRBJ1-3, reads DTGVSQNPRHKITKRGQNVTFRCDPISEHNRLYWYRQTLGQGPEFLTYFQNEAQLEKSRLLSDRFSAERPKGSFSTLEIQRTEQGDSAMYLCASSPRSTAGNTIYFGEGSWLTVV.

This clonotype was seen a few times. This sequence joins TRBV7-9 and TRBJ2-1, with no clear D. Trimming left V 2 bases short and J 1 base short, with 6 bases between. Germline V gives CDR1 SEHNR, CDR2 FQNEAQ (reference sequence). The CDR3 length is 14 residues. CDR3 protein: CASSLKGSYNEQFF. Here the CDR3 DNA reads TGTGCCAGCAGCTTAAAAGGGTCCTACAATGAGCAGTTCTTC.

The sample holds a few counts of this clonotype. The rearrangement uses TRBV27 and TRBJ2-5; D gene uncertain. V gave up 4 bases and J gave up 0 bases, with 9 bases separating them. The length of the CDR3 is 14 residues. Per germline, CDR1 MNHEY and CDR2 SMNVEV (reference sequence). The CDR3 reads CASSSMTYQETQYF. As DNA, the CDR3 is TGTGCCAGCAGTTCGATGACGTACCAAGAGACCCAGTACTTC.

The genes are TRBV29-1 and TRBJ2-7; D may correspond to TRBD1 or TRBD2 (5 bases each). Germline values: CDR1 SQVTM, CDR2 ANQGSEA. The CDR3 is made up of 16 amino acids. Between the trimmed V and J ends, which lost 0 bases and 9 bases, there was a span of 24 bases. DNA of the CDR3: TGCAGCGTTGAAGATCGGGGCAGTGGATACGAAACGGTGCAGTACTTC. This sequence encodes CSVEDRGSGYETVQYF.

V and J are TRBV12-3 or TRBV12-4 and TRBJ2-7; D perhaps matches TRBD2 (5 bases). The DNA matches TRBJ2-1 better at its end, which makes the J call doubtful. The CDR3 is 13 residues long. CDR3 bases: TGTGCCAGCAGTTTAGCGGGAGTGTCTGAGCAGTTCTTC. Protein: CASSLAGVSEQFF.

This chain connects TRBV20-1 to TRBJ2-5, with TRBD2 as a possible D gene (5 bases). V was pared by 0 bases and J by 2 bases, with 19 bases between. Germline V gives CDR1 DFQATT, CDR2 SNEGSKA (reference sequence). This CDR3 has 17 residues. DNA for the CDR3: TGCAGTGCTAGAGATACTGGCGGGCGAACACTACAAGAGACCCAGTACTTC. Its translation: CSARDTGGRTLQETQYF.

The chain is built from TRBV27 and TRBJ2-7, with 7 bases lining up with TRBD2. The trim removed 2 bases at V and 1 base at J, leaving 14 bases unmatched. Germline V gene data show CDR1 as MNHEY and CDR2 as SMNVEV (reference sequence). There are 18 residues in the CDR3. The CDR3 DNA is TGTGCCAGCAGTTTAGGGTGGGAGGGGTTGGCTCGATCCTACGAGCAGTACTTC. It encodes CASSLGWEGLARSYEQYF.

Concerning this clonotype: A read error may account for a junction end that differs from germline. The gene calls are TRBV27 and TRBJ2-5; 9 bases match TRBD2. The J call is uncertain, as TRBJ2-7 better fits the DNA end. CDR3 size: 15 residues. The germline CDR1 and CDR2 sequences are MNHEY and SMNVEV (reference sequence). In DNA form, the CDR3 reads TGTGCCAGCAGTTGGGGCGGGAGGGCCTCCCACGAGCAGTACTTC. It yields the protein CASSWGGRASHEQYF.

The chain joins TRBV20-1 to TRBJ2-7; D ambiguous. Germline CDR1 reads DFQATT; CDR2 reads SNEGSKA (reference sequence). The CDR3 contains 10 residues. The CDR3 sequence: CSVKDYEQYF. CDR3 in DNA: TGCAGCGTTAAAGACTACGAGCAGTACTTC.

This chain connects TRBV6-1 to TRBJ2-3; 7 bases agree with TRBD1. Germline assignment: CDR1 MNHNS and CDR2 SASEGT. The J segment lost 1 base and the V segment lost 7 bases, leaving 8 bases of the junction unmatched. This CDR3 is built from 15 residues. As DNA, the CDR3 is TGTGCCAGCATCGGGACAGCCTACCGCACAGATACGCAGTATTTT. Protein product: CASIGTAYRTDTQYF.

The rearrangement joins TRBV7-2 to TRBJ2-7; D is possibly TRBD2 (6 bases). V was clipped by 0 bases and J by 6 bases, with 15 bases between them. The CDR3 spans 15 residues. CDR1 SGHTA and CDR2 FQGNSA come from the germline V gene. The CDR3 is CASSLAALRRGEQYF. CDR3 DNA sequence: TGTGCCAGCAGCTTAGCCGCCCTAAGGCGGGGCGAGCAGTACTTC. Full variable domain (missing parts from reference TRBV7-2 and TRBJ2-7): GAGVSQSPSNKVTEKGKDVELRCDPISGHTALYWYRQSLGQGLEFLIYFQGNSAPDKSGLPSDRFSAERTGGSVSTLTIQRTQQEDSAVYLCASSLAALRRGEQYFGPGTRLTVT.